This TCR beta chain was found in a study of blood T cell repertoires in COVID-19 (dated by TCRdb to the early 2020s). For the wider study: Samples covering the acute and convalescent phases of COVID-19 were provided by collaborators in the United States, Italy and Spain. The prospective study material was composed of cDNA or gDNA derived from T cells, B-cell-depleted T cells, or PBMCs. The dataset comprised deeply sampled blood TCRbeta repertoires from subjects exposed to, actively infected with, or recovered from COVID-19. A freely available public database, intended as a resource for researchers studying the immune response to SARS-CoV-2, is where the repertoires were released. Samples were obtained from the ongoing ImmuneRACE study (first 160 participants) and from 1,254 subjects provided by 6 global collaborators. Nearly every sample came with metadata listing a de-identified subject ID, COVID-19 status, age in years and sex. HLA class I and class II types, where available, came from metadata supplied by the sample provider rather than from assay-based typing.

V is shortened by 0 bases, J by 2 bases, and the region joining them spans 12 bases. The germline V gene supplies CDR1 SGDLS and CDR2 YYNGEE. Including cysteine and phenylalanine, the CDR3 has 16 amino acids. CDR3 DNA only is kept here, 48 bases in frame from base 1. Regarding this clone: Its antigen has not been determined. Within one base of it there is no much larger clone, and no base qualities were kept.

In Seattle, one collaborating source enrolled patients while the infection was active and tracked those patients longitudinally over the course of disease. Collaborating institutions collected whole blood in K2EDTA tubes following their own protocols. For TCRbeta analysis, collaborator samples were shipped as frozen whole blood, as isolated PBMCs, or as DNA extracted from either sample type. Findings and caveats that apply to the study as a whole: The amount of clinical and demographic metadata varied by source and participant and was provided uncurated.

TCRbeta CDR3 regions were amplified from genomic DNA by means of the immunoSEQ Assay, a bias-controlled multiplex PCR. Per the authors' processing: Within the assay, amplification of reference gene primers was used to estimate how many nucleated cells each sample contained. To quantify the absolute abundance of each unique TCRbeta CDR3 rearrangement, sequence reads were collapsed and filtered. For each sample, productive Simpson clonality was calculated by taking the square root of Simpson's diversity index across productive rearrangements. TCRdb holds this immuneACCESS table with in-frame rearrangements only. Some clones are missing; in checked studies, unresolved V genes explain under half, and the rest has no known cause. V and J calls plus clone size are reproduced from that table; the DNA served to infer D and trimming. This sample gives 130,000 to 150,000 clones in total; 85% to 90% of them show up just once. Around 15% of the sample comes from the top ten.

The chain employs TRBV9 and TRBJ2-1; TRBD1 is perhaps the D gene, given 7 matching bases. The sample was peripheral blood. The clonotype originates from a man between 18 and 29 years old with COVID-19, enrolled during active disease. This receptor carries the CDR3 CASSVVDRRAYNEQFF. The DNA is TGTGCCAGCAGCGTAGTGGACAGGAGGGCCTACAATGAGCAGTTCTTC.